This T cell receptor beta chain was found in a study of T cell responses to AZD1222 COVID-19 vaccine. Study results and limitations: Close to half of all spike-specific TCRs reportedly target regions of the variants that are unmutated. Repertoires in all cases were sampled only once the peak T cell response had passed. Among AZD1222 vaccinees, only six or seven were seropositive at baseline. White British ancestry dominated among donors, who included more females, and clonal diversity was possibly underestimated.

Regarding this clone: The antigen is not known.

TCRdb's copy holds only in-frame clones and misses some; the assay was immunoSEQ multiplex PCR. The table records 45,000 to 65,000 clones, roughly 86% of them present only once. Sequences were derived from peripheral blood, sampled 28 days after the second AZD1222 dose. The receptor's source is an adult who received the AZD1222 COVID-19 vaccine.

In nucleotides, the CDR3 is TGTGCCAGTGCCTACGGGGTGAACACCGGGGAGCTGTTTTTT. Translation: CASAYGVNTGELFF. The rearrangement links TRBV19 to TRBJ2-2; the D gene is possibly TRBD2 (5 bases). Germline V gene lookup returns CDR1 LNHDA and CDR2 SQIVND (reference sequence). This CDR3 has 14 amino acids. Trimming shortened V by 8 bases and J by 1 base, and 11 bases separated the two germline ends.